The T cell receptor beta chain under discussion was sequenced for a study of blood T cell repertoires in COVID-19 (dated by TCRdb to between 2020 and 2021). For the study in its entirety: Samples from collaborators originated in the United States, Italy and Spain and spanned both the acute and convalescent phases of COVID-19. The prospective study material was composed of cDNA or gDNA derived from T cells, B-cell-depleted T cells, or PBMCs. Deeply sampled blood TCRbeta repertoires from subjects exposed to, actively infected with, or recovered from COVID-19 were included in the dataset. A freely available public database, intended as a resource for researchers studying the immune response to SARS-CoV-2, is where the repertoires were released. Samples were obtained from the ongoing ImmuneRACE study (first 160 participants) and from 950 to 1,500 subjects provided by 6 global collaborators. Nearly every sample came with metadata listing a de-identified subject ID, COVID-19 status, age in years and sex. HLA class I and class II types, where available, came from metadata supplied by the sample provider rather than from assay-based typing.

A remark on this clone: Its antigen is still unknown. Base qualities are not recorded, but no much larger clone differs from it by a single base.

The immunoSEQ Assay, a bias-controlled multiplex PCR, was used to amplify TCRbeta CDR3 regions from genomic DNA. The authors' analysis ran thus. Nucleated cell counts per sample were estimated from amplification of reference gene primers within the assay. To quantify the absolute abundance of each unique TCRbeta CDR3 rearrangement, sequence reads were collapsed and filtered. Productive Simpson clonality was computed per sample as the square root of Simpson's diversity index over productive rearrangements. TCRdb mirrors the immuneACCESS table, restricted to in-frame sequences. Some clones are absent from its copies; in checked studies, under half trace to an unresolved V gene, and the reason for the others is unknown. From that table come the V and J calls and clone size; the DNA was used to work out D and trimming. Counted in this sample were approximately 110,000 clones; around 89% of them appeared once. The ten largest clones capture about 30% of the sample.

The collaborating institutions used their own protocols to collect whole blood in K2EDTA tubes. For TCRbeta analysis, collaborators shipped samples in one of three forms: frozen whole blood, isolated PBMCs, or DNA extracted from either of those sample types. From its cysteine to its phenylalanine, the CDR3 spans 17 amino acids. CDR3 DNA is the only sequence kept; it has 51 bases, read in frame from the first base. The germline V gene (reference sequence) yields LGHDT for CDR1 and YNNKEL for CDR2. V trim: 0 bases; J trim: 7 bases; unmatched bases: 10. Overall results and qualifications from the work: Clinical and demographic metadata were provided uncurated, with the amount varying by source and participant.

The material sequenced was peripheral blood. The chain couples TRBV3-1 (or the pseudogene TRBV3-2) to TRBJ2-1; 9 bases in the middle match TRBD1. This TCR was sampled from a woman of 80 years or more with acute or convalescent COVID-19. The bases are TGTGCCAGCAGCCAAGACCCCGGGACAGGGATTTTAAATGAGCAGTTCTTC. Translated, this gives CASSQDPGTGILNEQFF.